This is a list of T cell receptor beta chains from one sample in a study of shared clonotypes between healthy human individuals. The repertoire was sequenced with immunoSEQ multiplex PCR; TCRdb's copy has only in-frame clones and lacks some. The sample lists about 1.1 million clones, approximately 77% seen once, with more than 0.85% in the top ten. Specimen: memory CD4+ T cells from PBMCs. These receptors were collected from a man aged 18-30 years in good health. Some clones in this sample may be carry-over from other donors' samples. Each CDR3 is given with its conserved first and last residue. The D gene is left open where the match is weak. Only some rows state a clone size, as once, few, many or a class for expanded clones.

d_gene,j_gene,v_gene,abundance,CDR3nt,CDR3aa
TRBD2,TRBJ2-3,TRBV4-3,-,TGCGCCAGCAGCCAAGATCTAAGCGGGAGATTCGCAGATACGCAGTATTTT,CASSQDLSGRFADTQYF
-,TRBJ1-5,TRBV7-2,-,TGTGCCAGCAGCTCCATCCGACAAACGCCGCCCCAGCATTTT,CASSSIRQTPPQHF
TRBD1,TRBJ2-7,TRBV2,-,TGTGCCAGCAGTTACACAGGGGCCTACGAGCAGTACTTC,CASSYTGAYEQYF
TRBD2,TRBJ2-7,TRBV6-6,-,TGTGCCAGCAGTCCCGGACTAGTCTCCGAGCAGTACTTC,CASSPGLVSEQYF
TRBD2,TRBJ2-2,TRBV6-4,-,TGTGCCAGCAGACGGGAGGTCGCTTCAGGGACCGGGGAGCTGTTTTTT,CASRREVASGTGELFF
TRBD1,TRBJ2-2,TRBV7-2,-,TGTGCCAGCAGCCCGCAAGGGGGCGAGCTGTTTTTT,CASSPQGGELFF
-,TRBJ2-2,TRBV5-1,-,TGCGCCAGCAGCTTCAGCGACACCGGGGAGCTGTTTTTT,CASSFSDTGELFF
-,TRBJ1-2,TRBV18,once,TGTGCCAGCTCGCCGGGACTAATGGGCTATGGCTACACCTTC,CASSPGLMGYGYTF
TRBD2,TRBJ2-5,TRBV6-6,-,TGTGCCAGCAGATCTAGCGGGAGTCCCCACGAGACCCAGTACTTC,CASRSSGSPHETQYF
TRBD1,TRBJ1-4,TRBV18,few,TGTGCCAGCTCACGACAGGGAGGCAATGAAAAACTGTTTTTT,CASSRQGGNEKLFF
TRBD2,TRBJ2-3,TRBV4-3,-,TGCGCCAGCAGCCAAGATTGGGCTAGCGGGAGAGCCGGCCAACTTGGAGATACGCAGTATTTT,CASSQDWASGRAGQLGDTQYF
-,TRBJ2-1,TRBV11-3,-,TGTGCCAGCAGCAGTAATTTATGGGCAAGGGAGCAGTTCTTC,CASSSNLWAREQFF
TRBD1,TRBJ2-7,TRBV6-6,-,TGTGCCAGCAGTTACCCGGGACAGGCGAGCTCCTACGAGCAGTACTTC,CASSYPGQASSYEQYF
TRBD2,TRBJ2-5,TRBV7-2,-,TGTGCCAGCAGCTTAGGGGGACTAGCGGAAGAGACCCAGTACTTC,CASSLGGLAEETQYF
-,TRBJ1-4,TRBV18,-,TGTGCCAGCTCACCATCGGGGGGCGAAAAACTGTTTTTT,CASSPSGGEKLFF
-,TRBJ1-2,TRBV28,-,TGTGCCAGCAGTCCACCATATGGACACGGTTATGGCTACACCTTC,CASSPPYGHGYGYTF
TRBD1,TRBJ2-7,TRBV28,-,TGTGCCAGCAGTCAAACGGACAGGATCTCCTACGAGCAGTACTTC,CASSQTDRISYEQYF
-,TRBJ2-7,TRBV11-2,few,TGTGCCAGCAGCTTAAGACCAAGGGGCTTGGAGCAGTACTTC,CASSLRPRGLEQYF
TRBD2,TRBJ2-3,TRBV6-5,-,TGTGCCAGCAGAGGACTAGCGGGGCTCACAGATACGCAGTATTTT,CASRGLAGLTDTQYF
-,TRBJ2-3,TRBV5-4,-,TGTGCCAGCAGCGTCTCCTCCACTAGCACAGATACGCAGTATTTT,CASSVSSTSTDTQYF
-,TRBJ2-1,TRBV7-3,-,TGTGCCAGCAGCTCCGGAGGGGCCTCTTTGTATGAGCAGTTCTTC,CASSSGGASLYEQFF
-,TRBJ1-2,TRBV29-1,few,TGCAGCGTTGACAGAAACTATGGCTACACCTTC,CSVDRNYGYTF
-,TRBJ1-3,TRBV9,-,TGTGCCAGCAGCGTAGTTGACTCTGGAAACACCATATATTTT,CASSVVDSGNTIYF
-,TRBJ1-5,TRBV5-8,-,TGTGCCAGCAGCTGGGGAAGGACTCAGCCCCAGCATTTT,CASSWGRTQPQHF
TRBD2,TRBJ2-7,TRBV6-6,-,TGTGCCAGCAGTGCCCCTCGGGAGGGGGCCTACGAGCAGTACTTC,CASSAPREGAYEQYF
TRBD2,TRBJ2-7,TRBV5-1,many,TGCGCCAGCAGCTTGGGACTAGCGGGACTACCCGAGCAGTACTTC,CASSLGLAGLPEQYF
-,TRBJ2-1,TRBV5-4,-,TGTGCCAGCAGCTTGATTTGGGACACTGCGTACAATGAGCAGTTCTTC,CASSLIWDTAYNEQFF
-,TRBJ1-2,TRBV10-1,-,TGCGCCAGCAGTGAGGGGGCTAACTATGGCTACACCTTC,CASSEGANYGYTF
-,TRBJ1-3,TRBV9,-,TGTGCCAGCAGCGTAGAAGGGAACTCTGGAAACACCATATATTTT,CASSVEGNSGNTIYF
TRBD2,TRBJ2-1,TRBV5-1,many,TGCGCCAGCAGCTTGGGGCCTAGCGGGAGGGCCCTCGTTCGGGATGAGCAGTTCTTC,CASSLGPSGRALVRDEQFF
-,TRBJ2-3,TRBV5-1,-,TGCGCCAGCAGCTTAGGGGTTTCCGCAGATACGCAGTATTTT,CASSLGVSADTQYF
-,TRBJ2-5,TRBV7-2,once,TGTGCCAGCAGCTTTCAAGGGAGCGTTGAGACCCAGTACTTC,CASSFQGSVETQYF
-,TRBJ2-3,TRBV2,-,TGTGCCAGCTTATTCCAAACTTCCACAGATACGCAGTATTTT,CASLFQTSTDTQYF
-,TRBJ1-2,TRBV5-4,-,TGTGCCAGCAGCTTGGGGGGCTTCGTTTATGGCTACACCTTC,CASSLGGFVYGYTF
-,TRBJ2-1,TRBV18,few,TGTGCCAGCTCTCCACGTCTAAGCGGATCGGACAATGAGCAGTTCTTC,CASSPRLSGSDNEQFF
-,TRBJ1-2,TRBV6-5,-,TGTGCCAGCAGTTACTCAGCCGGGGGCGGATTTGGCTACACCTTC,CASSYSAGGGFGYTF